These 21 T cell receptor beta chains were all obtained from the same sample, sequenced in a study of blood T cell repertoires in COVID-19. Clones were sequenced by immunoSEQ multiplex PCR, and TCRdb holds only the in-frame ones, with some missing. This table has 130,000 to 150,000 clones, approximately 82% appearing once. Sequenced input: peripheral blood. All receptors come from a human donor with acute or convalescent COVID-19. The donor label of this sample is uncertain.

The chain is built from TRBV7-8 and TRBJ2-1; 11 bases match TRBD2. The CDR3 is 16 residues long. Trimming took 1 base from V and 3 from J; bases not matched to a gene: 2. The germline gives CDR1 SGHVS, CDR2 FQNEAQ. CDR3 amino acids: CASSLGLAGIYNEQFF. As DNA, the CDR3 is TGTGCCAGCAGCTTAGGACTAGCGGGAATCTACAATGAGCAGTTCTTC.

This clone was seen only a few times. The chain employs TRBV5-1 and TRBJ2-5; 11 bases map to TRBD1. The trim removed 1 base at V and 1 base at J, leaving 6 bases unmatched. This CDR3 spans 17 amino acids. The germline CDR1 and CDR2 sequences are SGHRS and YFSETQ. The CDR3 sequence is CASSLRTGGRFQETQYF. CDR3 DNA: TGCGCCAGCAGCTTGAGGACAGGGGGCCGATTCCAAGAGACCCAGTACTTC.

The chain has TRBV3-1 (or the pseudogene TRBV3-2) and TRBJ2-2; perhaps TRBD1 as D (5 bases). The CDR3 is 15 amino acids. Germline-derived CDR1 and CDR2 are LGHDT and YNNKEL (reference sequence). The V and J ends lost 3 bases and 2 bases respectively, with 10 bases between them. CDR3 in amino acids: CASSHSQGNTGELFF. The CDR3 DNA reads TGTGCCAGCAGCCATAGTCAGGGAAACACCGGGGAGCTGTTTTTT.

V usage is TRBV6-5 and J usage is TRBJ1-1; TRBD1 matches 10 bases. The V gene's germline CDR1 is MNHEY and CDR2 SVGAGI. The junction had 6 bases not matched to a gene; V was cut back by 6 bases and J by 5 bases. The CDR3 sequence is 14 residues long. In DNA, the CDR3 is TGTGCCAGCAGGGCGCCGGGACAGGGGACTGAAGCTTTCTTT. It yields the protein CASRAPGQGTEAFF.

This clone has just one count. The chain recombines TRBV5-1 with TRBJ1-2, with 7 bases that match TRBD1. Germline assignment: CDR1 SGHRS and CDR2 YFSETQ. Trimming cost V 0 bases and J 5 bases; bases outside gene matches: 13. The CDR3 consists of 17 residues. The CDR3 region is CASSLAVGRGQGYGYTF. For the CDR3, the DNA is TGCGCCAGCAGCTTGGCCGTTGGAAGGGGGCAAGGGTATGGCTACACCTTC.

The CDR3 loop is CASTPSGGARDTQYF. As DNA, the CDR3 is TGTGCCAGCACCCCTAGCGGGGGGGCGAGGGATACGCAGTATTTT. The chain couples TRBV9 to TRBJ2-3; 12 bases agree with TRBD2. The ends lost 6 bases at V and 6 bases at J; junction bases unmatched: 8. Germline-derived CDR1 and CDR2 are SGDLS and YYNGEE. CDR3 length: 15 residues.

This clone was seen just once. This chain uses TRBV11-2 with TRBJ2-5; 14 bases map to TRBD2. J lost 3 bases, V lost 0 bases, and 6 bases had no gene match. This CDR3 contains 18 residues. In germline, CDR1 is SGHAT, CDR2 FQNNGV. The chain's CDR3 is CASSLDGTSGGPKETQYF. The CDR3 DNA reads as TGTGCCAGCAGCTTAGACGGGACTAGCGGGGGTCCAAAAGAGACCCAGTACTTC.

This chain links TRBV9 with TRBJ1-2, with a weak D call TRBD1 (5 bases). The CDR3 covers 13 residues. V lost 1 base and J lost 4, with 8 bases in between. Germline loops: CDR1 SGDLS, CDR2 YYNGEE. This CDR3 reads CASSVQGGYGYTF. Here the CDR3 DNA reads TGTGCCAGCAGCGTACAGGGTGGCTATGGCTACACCTTC. The full variable domain, in which reference TRBV9 and TRBJ1-2 provide the parts outside the CDR3, is DSGVTQTPKHLITATGQRVTLRCSPRSGDLSVYWYQQSLDQGLQFLIQYYNGEERAKGNILERFSAQQFPDLHSELNLSSLELGDSALYFCASSVQGGYGYTFGSGTRLTVV.

The chain joins TRBV5-6 to TRBJ1-1; 7 bases align to TRBD1. This CDR3 contains 17 residues. CDR1 and CDR2 from the germline V gene are SGHDT and YYEEEE. Unmatched junction bases numbered 9, after V lost 1 base and J lost 0 bases. This CDR3 is CASSLLSFRGMNTEAFF. CDR3 DNA sequence: TGTGCCAGCAGCTTGCTTTCTTTCAGGGGGATGAACACTGAAGCTTTCTTT.

The chain carries TRBV19 and TRBJ1-1; D may be TRBD1 (5 bases). Germline CDR1 is LNHDA and CDR2 is SQIVND (reference sequence). Trimming shortened V by 11 bases and J by 0 bases, and 13 bases separated the two germline ends. The CDR3 sequence is 13 residues long. Here the CDR3 reads CASGVTLNTEAFF. The CDR3 bases are TGTGCCTCGGGGGTTACCTTGAACACTGAAGCTTTCTTT.

This clone was counted between two and nine times. The chain employs TRBV7-6 and TRBJ1-3; D is unresolved. The CDR3 has 15 residues. V was pared by 2 bases and J by 0 bases, with 8 bases between. Per the germline V gene, CDR1 is SGHVS and CDR2 is FNYEAQ. CDR3 in DNA: TGTGCCAGCAGCTTAATGTTATACTCTGGAAACACCATATATTTT. This translates into CASSLMLYSGNTIYF.

The table lists this clone with a count of one. V usage is TRBV5-1 and J usage is TRBJ1-2; tentatively, D is TRBD1 (5 bases). Germline V gives CDR1 SGHRS, CDR2 YFSETQ. The CDR3 covers 13 residues. Trimming took off 4 bases at V and 4 bases at J, with 11 bases between the two ends. The CDR3: CASSPQTVYGYTF. The CDR3 DNA follows: TGCGCCAGCAGCCCTCAGACAGTCTATGGCTACACCTTC.

V gene TRBV3-1 (or the pseudogene TRBV3-2) combines with J gene TRBJ2-2; tentative D call: TRBD2 (6 bases). The CDR3 totals 17 residues. Germline V gene lookup returns CDR1 LGHDT and CDR2 YNNKEL (reference sequence). Trimming took off 2 bases at V and 10 bases at J, with 23 bases between the two ends. In nucleotides, the CDR3 is TGTGCCAGCAGCCAAACCCTCCTGACTAGAAGGGGTGCGGAGCTGTTTTTT. Translation gives CASSQTLLTRRGAELFF.

The J gene is TRBJ1-2, the V gene TRBV7-2, with 8 bases that match TRBD1. The CDR3 runs to 15 residues. The V gene's germline CDR1 is SGHTA and CDR2 FQGNSA. J gave up 4 bases and V 5 bases, and 9 bases lay outside the gene matches. CDR3 loop: CASSTSDRATYGYTF. The CDR3 region has the DNA TGTGCCAGCAGCACCTCGGACAGGGCCACCTATGGCTACACCTTC. Supplemented by reference TRBV7-2 and TRBJ1-2, the full variable domain reads GAGVSQSPSNKVTEKGKDVELRCDPISGHTALYWYRQSLGQGLEFLIYFQGNSAPDKSGLPSDRFSAERTGGSVSTLTIQRTQQEDSAVYLCASSTSDRATYGYTFGSGTRLTVV.

The chain is built from TRBV2 and TRBJ1-3; 9 nucleotides agree with TRBD1. V lost 4 bases, J lost 2 bases, and 0 bases stayed unmatched. This CDR3 comprises 14 residues. The germline V gene encodes CDR1 SNHLY and CDR2 FYNNEI. The CDR3 DNA is TGTGCCAGCAGTGGGACAGGGGCTGGAAACACCATATATTTT. This gives the protein CASSGTGAGNTIYF. The variable domain in full, completed from reference TRBV2 and TRBJ1-3, reads EPEVTQTPSHQVTQMGQEVILRCVPISNHLYFYWYRQILGQKVEFLVSFYNNEISEKSEIFDDQFSVERPDGSNFTLKIRSTKLEDSAMYFCASSGTGAGNTIYFGEGSWLTVV.

The V call is TRBV21-1, the J call TRBJ1-2; TRBD1 was called by the table and not checked on the DNA. TRBV21-1 is listed as a pseudogene. This CDR3 is built from 15 residues. The CDR3 here is CASSKYNRARNGYTF. The DNA of the CDR3 is TGTGCCAGCAGCAAATACAACAGGGCCAGGAATGGCTACACCTTC.

In this sample, this clone turned up once. The rearrangement links TRBV7-2 to TRBJ2-5, with D unresolved. CDR1 SGHTA and CDR2 FQGNSA come from the germline V gene. Deletions cut 5 bases from V and 0 bases from J, with 13 bases between. The CDR3 runs to 15 residues. The chain's CDR3 is CASSPGSPYQETQYF. The CDR3 DNA sequence: TGTGCCAGCAGCCCAGGCAGTCCTTACCAAGAGACCCAGTACTTC.

The chain combines TRBV5-1 with TRBJ2-5, with 10 positions matching TRBD1. This CDR3 has 16 amino acids. V shed 3 bases, J shed 4 bases, and the junction held 9 bases outside the gene matches. Germline CDR1 is SGHRS and CDR2 is YFSETQ. CDR3: CASSSPGTGVRETQYF. In DNA, the CDR3 is TGCGCCAGCAGCTCCCCGGGGACAGGGGTAAGAGAGACCCAGTACTTC.

The chain couples TRBV30 to TRBJ2-4, with a tentative D call TRBD2 (5 bases). The CDR3 spans 13 residues. V shed 4 bases and J shed 10 bases, with 17 bases lying between them. Germline V gene lookup returns CDR1 GTSNPN and CDR2 SVGIG (reference sequence). CDR3 bases: TGTGCCTGGACGACCGGGGAGTCACGAATTCAGTACTTC. It specifies CAWTTGESRIQYF.

This clone was found a few times. The rearrangement joins TRBV27 to TRBJ1-6; 10 bases are a match to TRBD1. The germline gives CDR1 MNHEY, CDR2 SMNVEV (reference sequence). This CDR3 has 17 amino acids. The trim removed 2 bases at V and 7 bases at J, leaving 8 bases unmatched. The CDR3 loop reads CASSLRGQGTRNSPLHF. DNA for the CDR3: TGTGCCAGCAGTTTAAGGGGACAGGGGACAAGAAATTCACCCCTCCACTTT.

The chain is built from TRBV10-3 and TRBJ1-6; TRBD1 might be the D (5 bases). V was trimmed by 3 bases and J by 5 bases, leaving 11 bases between them. CDR1 and CDR2 (germline): ENHRY, SYGVKD. CDR3 length: 15 amino acids. In DNA, the CDR3 is TGTGCCATCAGTGACAGGGTTGCCAATAATTCACCCCTCCACTTT. Residues: CAISDRVANNSPLHF.